The rows below give T cell receptor beta chains drawn from one sample of a study of blood T cell repertoires in COVID-19. Libraries were prepared by immunoSEQ multiplex PCR; TCRdb keeps only in-frame clonotypes and omits some of them. The sample holds around 25,000 clones, about 76% seen once. Source material: peripheral blood. All receptors come from a man aged 65 to 85 with acute or convalescent COVID-19. The CDR3 runs from the conserved cysteine through the conserved F or W.

v_call	j_call	cdr3_aa
TRBV14	TRBJ2-1	CASSQKRPFF
TRBV11-3	TRBJ2-7	CASSRLAGEGEQYF
TRBV11-3	TRBJ2-3	CASSSSGQGTDTQYF
TRBV9	TRBJ2-5	CASSGASGFAETQYF
TRBV7-2	TRBJ1-1	CASSARTGNTEAFF
TRBV7-8	TRBJ2-7	CASSLEEAGTSYEQYF
TRBV24-1	TRBJ1-1	CATSSRVDTEAFF
TRBV7-9	TRBJ2-2	CASSPGPGELFF
TRBV20-1	TRBJ2-7	CSAFTINEQYF
TRBV19	TRBJ2-1	CASSLRQSSSYNEQFF
TRBV24-1	TRBJ2-7	CATSEWTGRSYEQYF
TRBV5-8	TRBJ1-5	CASSLPPRGTGNQPQHF
TRBV6-6	TRBJ1-5	CASSDRGSQPQHF
TRBV7-2	TRBJ1-6	CASSSGTGTNSPLHF
TRBV10-2	TRBJ2-7	CASRDRRRAYEQYF
TRBV9	TRBJ1-2	CASNQGASYGYTF
TRBV18	TRBJ1-1	CASSPNSGVSRAFF
TRBV11-2	TRBJ1-5	CASSAGSNQPQHF
TRBV5-1	TRBJ2-7	CASRTSSGTSYSRQYF
TRBV4-1	TRBJ2-2	CASSLGLATGELFF
TRBV30	TRBJ2-7	CACQSPGTVHSYEQYF
TRBV10-3	TRBJ2-7	CATKAGESGYEQYF
TRBV12-5	TRBJ1-5	CASGDSSNQPQHF
TRBV4-3	TRBJ2-3	CASSQMTGTTDTQYF
TRBV9	TRBJ1-3	CASSVDSSGNTIYF
TRBV5-1	TRBJ2-5	CASSPISGRGETQYF
TRBV5-4	TRBJ2-1	CASSLPSGSSYNEQFF
TRBV5-1	TRBJ2-1	CASSSGGGAYNEQFF
TRBV29-1	TRBJ2-3	CSVDVSGGADTQYF
TRBV4-3	TRBJ2-1	CASSQDLPASSSYNEQFF
TRBV10-3	TRBJ1-1	CAIGDGQLNTEAFF
TRBV7-6	TRBJ2-2	CASSLRLAGGQHGELFF
TRBV7-2	TRBJ1-1	CASSLVDMGGTEAFF
TRBV7-8	TRBJ2-7	CASSSGGLDEQYF
TRBV6-5	TRBJ2-7	CASSYRRGGFYEQYF
TRBV10-3	TRBJ2-1	CAISQLAGADEQFF
TRBV4-1	TRBJ1-2	CASSQELEENYGYTF
TRBV14	TRBJ2-2	CASSQDLITGELFF
TRBV12-3/TRBV12-4	TRBJ1-1	CASSLVRATEAFF
TRBV5-1	TRBJ2-5	CASSLGQGAGEETQYF
TRBV2	TRBJ2-3	CATLSGESTDTQYF
TRBV5-1	TRBJ2-5	CASSPSRETQYF
TRBV7-9	TRBJ2-7	CASSPGQGQGSYEQYF
TRBV5-5	TRBJ1-2	CASSFGAGGDYGYTF
TRBV7-2	TRBJ1-5	CASSHIPGLGSNQPQHF
TRBV7-9	TRBJ2-2	CASSETSGGPGELFF
TRBV2	TRBJ1-2	CASKDSRLGYTF
TRBV14	TRBJ1-1	CASSQQGADTEAFF
TRBV2	TRBJ2-6	CASSVVSSGANVLTF
TRBV3-1/TRBV3-2	TRBJ2-7	CASSSTSGAIYEQYF
TRBV6-5	TRBJ2-7	CASSYDGGTYEQYF